This record looks at one TCR beta chain sequence and its context. Its target is unknown. After isolation, RNA underwent reverse transcription to generate cDNA as the sequencing template. Using immunoSEQ multiplex PCR, the repertoire was profiled, and TCRdb retains in-frame clones only, with some absent. Here the sample spans about 160,000 clones, around three fifths being singletons. There are 15 residues in the CDR3. From germline, CDR1 is GTSNPN and CDR2 SVGIG (reference sequence). The germline V and J ends were trimmed by 6 bases and 4 bases, with 21 bases remaining between them. Described treatment: oral pan-JAK inhibitor, 5-10 mg twice daily. It was from alopecia areata patients that lesional scalp punch biopsies and peripheral blood were collected. The entry originates in a study of CD8+ T cells in alopecia areata. Findings and limits, study-wide: Scalp and blood samples kept many expanded lesional clones throughout tofacitinib. Researchers report lesional scalp, most notably alopecia totalis/universalis, outstripped normal scalp in clonality.

The sequences come from CD4+ T cells sorted from blood, collected at week 4, from a patient treated with tofacitinib. The V call is TRBV30, the J call TRBJ1-2, with D tentatively TRBD1 (5 bases). The TCR originated in a human donor with alopecia areata. The CDR3 nucleotides read TGTGCCTGCGGCGGGGGAACCGGGACGCCCTATGGCTACACCTTC. This codes for CACGGGTGTPYGYTF.